These 20 T cell receptor beta chains originate from one sample sequenced in a study of OX40 agonist ivuxolimab in advanced cancers. Profiling relied on immunoSEQ multiplex PCR, and the TCRdb table lists in-frame clones only, not all of them. The data hold roughly 40,000 clones, with approximately 86% observed a single time. This specimen consisted of CD4+ or CD8+ T cells sorted from blood, obtained in a trial of the OX40 agonist ivuxolimab. Source of these receptors: an adult with an advanced solid tumor such as melanoma, head and neck, liver or kidney cancer.

The V gene is TRBV29-1, the J gene TRBJ1-1; 7 nucleotides line up with TRBD1. The germline CDR1 and CDR2 sequences are SQVTM and ANQGSEA. The CDR3 totals 14 residues. After removal of 7 bases from V and 0 bases from J, the junction contained 8 bases not matched to a gene. CDR3 amino acids: CSASPGGMNTEAFF. The CDR3 DNA reads TGCAGCGCCAGTCCAGGGGGGATGAACACTGAAGCTTTCTTT.

This rearrangement joins TRBV6-6 to TRBJ1-4; D uncertain. This CDR3 spans 14 amino acids. The V and J ends lost 0 bases and 5 bases respectively, with 7 bases between them. The germline CDR1 and CDR2 sequences are MNHNY and SVGAGI (reference sequence). For the CDR3, the DNA is TGTGCCAGCAGTTACTCAAAACCGAATGAAAAACTGTTTTTT. Translation gives CASSYSKPNEKLFF.

The chain couples TRBV5-4 to TRBJ2-3; D is undetermined. This CDR3 has 16 residues. V was trimmed by 3 bases and J by 2 bases, leaving 16 bases between them. Germline assignment: CDR1 SGHNT and CDR2 YYREEE (reference sequence). CDR3 nucleotides: TGTGCCAGCAGCTCCTGGGTCTCTCGCCTCACAGATACGCAGTATTTT. This gives the protein CASSSWVSRLTDTQYF.

CDR3 in amino acids: CASSLRQGGSYEQYF. The CDR3 DNA reads as TGCGCCAGCAGCCTACGACAGGGGGGTTCATACGAGCAGTACTTC. This chain connects TRBV4-1 to TRBJ2-7, with TRBD1 matching over 9 bases. The germline CDR1 and CDR2 sequences are MGHRA and YSYEKL. J gave up 4 bases and V 4 bases, and 8 bases lay outside the gene matches. The length of the CDR3 is 15 residues.

The chain couples TRBV5-1 to TRBJ1-2; D perhaps matches TRBD1 (5 bases). The CDR3 sequence is 15 residues long. Germline loops: CDR1 SGHRS, CDR2 YFSETQ. Trimming removed 4 bases at V and 0 bases at J, with 13 bases between. CDR3 in amino acids: CASSARDRANYGYTF. The CDR3 DNA reads TGCGCCAGCAGCGCCCGGGACCGAGCTAACTATGGCTACACCTTC.

This chain uses TRBV2 with TRBJ2-7; 11 nucleotides match TRBD1. CDR3 size: 17 residues. Germline trimming cut 6 bases from V and 3 bases from J; bases unmatched to any gene: 13. Germline values: CDR1 SNHLY, CDR2 FYNNEI. The DNA of the CDR3 is TGTGCCAGCAGCCACCCCCTCGGACAGGGGGCAAGCTACGAGCAGTACTTC. Protein sequence: CASSHPLGQGASYEQYF.

The chain carries TRBV7-6 and TRBJ2-5; 12 nucleotides agree with TRBD2. Germline CDR1 is SGHVS and CDR2 is FNYEAQ. This CDR3 spans 17 amino acids. V dropped 5 bases and J dropped 6; count of bases not matched to a gene: 13. CDR3 DNA sequence: TGTGCCAGCAGCCTGGGACTAGCGGGTGTCTCGGACAAGACCCAGTACTTC. Translated, it gives CASSLGLAGVSDKTQYF.

This chain connects TRBV5-5 to TRBJ1-2; D not certain. CDR1 is SGHKS, CDR2 YYEKEE, per germline (reference sequence). CDR3 length: 15 amino acids. V lost 0 bases and J lost 0, with 9 bases in between. For the CDR3, the DNA is TGTGCCAGCAGCTTGGGGCCAGCGCCTAACTATGGCTACACCTTC. Translated, it gives CASSLGPAPNYGYTF.

This clone is a singleton in its sample. The chain uses TRBV6-1 and TRBJ1-1, with D maybe TRBD1 (6 bases). V lost 6 bases and J lost 4, with 15 bases in between. This CDR3 comprises 14 residues. The germline V gene has CDR1 MNHNS and CDR2 SASEGT. This CDR3 is CASSLNTGSTEAFF. CDR3 nucleotides: TGTGCCAGCAGCCTTAATACAGGGAGCACTGAAGCTTTCTTT.

V gene TRBV6-5 combines with J gene TRBJ2-5; D call uncertain. Germline V CDR1 and CDR2: MNHEY, SVGAGI. The V and J ends lost 2 bases and 4 bases respectively, with 14 bases between them. CDR3 length: 15 amino acids. CDR3 residues: CASSYGRTFGETQYF. The CDR3 bases are TGTGCCAGCAGTTACGGTAGGACCTTCGGAGAGACCCAGTACTTC.

The chain uses TRBV25-1 and TRBJ1-2; the D gene is possibly TRBD1 (5 bases). Germline lookup yields CDR1 MGHDK and CDR2 SYGVNS. The CDR3 sequence is 14 residues long. Trimming took off 2 bases at V and 2 bases at J, with 9 bases between the two ends. The CDR3 coding sequence is TGTGCCAGCAGTGAAATTTGGGACAACTATGGCTACACCTTC. Encoded protein: CASSEIWDNYGYTF.

The rearrangement links TRBV4-1 to TRBJ2-5, with D possibly TRBD2 on 5 matching bases. Germline lookup yields CDR1 MGHRA and CDR2 YSYEKL. V gave up 0 bases and J gave up 5 bases, with 7 bases separating them. The CDR3 extends over 13 amino acids. DNA for the CDR3: TGCGCCAGCAGCCAAGAACTAGGGGAGACCCAGTACTTC. Residues: CASSQELGETQYF.

The chain uses TRBV4-1 and TRBJ1-1, with 9 nucleotides matching TRBD1. V trimming: 4 bases; J trimming: 4 bases; junction bases outside the gene matches: 4. CDR1 is MGHRA and CDR2 is YSYEKL in the germline V gene. The CDR3 sequence is 14 residues long. In DNA, the CDR3 is TGCGCCAGCAGCCCCACGACAGGGGGCACTGAAGCTTTCTTT. Translation: CASSPTTGGTEAFF.

The rearrangement joins TRBV5-1 to TRBJ2-2; D call uncertain. This CDR3 region has 15 residues. V lost 0 bases and J lost 0, with 6 bases in between. CDR1 is SGHRS and CDR2 is YFSETQ in the germline V gene. CDR3 amino acids: CASSLAVANTGELFF. CDR3 nucleotide sequence: TGCGCCAGCAGCTTGGCAGTCGCGAACACCGGGGAGCTGTTTTTT.

The chain couples TRBV2 to TRBJ2-1; tentative D call: TRBD2 (5 bases). CDR1 and CDR2 from the germline V gene are SNHLY and FYNNEI. CDR3 length: 15 residues. Trimming left V 4 bases short and J 2 bases short, with 12 bases between. The CDR3, as DNA: TGTGCCAGCAGTGTGAGAGGGTCCACCTACAATGAGCAGTTCTTC. This codes for CASSVRGSTYNEQFF.

This chain uses TRBV27 with TRBJ2-3; D uncertain. CDR1 MNHEY and CDR2 SMNVEV come from the germline V gene (reference sequence). This CDR3 spans 14 amino acids. The V end lost 4 bases, the J end lost 0 bases, and 8 bases lay between the germline ends. The CDR3, as DNA: TGTGCCAGCAGTTACTCCTCTAGCACAGATACGCAGTATTTT. This gives the protein CASSYSSSTDTQYF.

The chain combines TRBV9 with TRBJ2-1; D might be TRBD1 (7 bases). The germline CDR1 and CDR2 sequences are SGDLS and YYNGEE. The CDR3 extends over 16 amino acids. Trimming took off 4 bases at V and 2 bases at J, with 16 bases between the two ends. The chain's CDR3 is CASSQGGGTAYNEQFF. CDR3 nucleotides: TGTGCCAGCAGCCAAGGGGGCGGGACAGCCTACAATGAGCAGTTCTTC.

The chain carries TRBV5-1 and TRBJ2-7, with 7 bases identical to TRBD2. V dropped 5 bases and J dropped 4; count of bases not matched to a gene: 6. This CDR3 is built from 13 residues. The germline V gene encodes CDR1 SGHRS and CDR2 YFSETQ. Here the CDR3 DNA reads TGCGCCAGCAGGCGGGAGTCTGCTTACGAGCAGTACTTC. Residues: CASRRESAYEQYF.

Written as DNA, the CDR3 is TGTGCCAGCAGCGCCGACAGGGTGGGCTCAGATACGCAGTATTTT. The encoded protein is CASSADRVGSDTQYF. The J gene is TRBJ2-3, the V gene TRBV27, with 7 bases lining up with TRBD1. Per the germline V gene, CDR1 is MNHEY and CDR2 is SMNVEV (reference sequence). The CDR3 is 15 amino acids. Trimming cost V 6 bases and J 4 bases; bases outside gene matches: 10.

The chain joins TRBV2 to TRBJ2-5; 7 bases fit TRBD2. The V segment lost 5 bases and the J segment 4 bases; nucleotides outside the gene matches: 10. This CDR3 has 15 amino acids. CDR1 is SNHLY and CDR2 is FYNNEI in the germline V gene. The CDR3 loop reads CASSLKGLVSETQYF. CDR3 nucleotides: TGTGCCAGCAGTCTTAAAGGACTAGTTTCAGAGACCCAGTACTTC.